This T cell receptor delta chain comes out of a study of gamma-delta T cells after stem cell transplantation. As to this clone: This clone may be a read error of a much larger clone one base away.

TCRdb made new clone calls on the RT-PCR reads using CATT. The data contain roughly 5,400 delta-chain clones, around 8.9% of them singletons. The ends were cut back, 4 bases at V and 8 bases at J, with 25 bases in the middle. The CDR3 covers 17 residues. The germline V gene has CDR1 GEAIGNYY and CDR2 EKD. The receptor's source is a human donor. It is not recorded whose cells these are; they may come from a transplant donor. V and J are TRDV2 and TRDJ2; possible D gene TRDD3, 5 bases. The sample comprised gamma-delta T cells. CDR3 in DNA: TGTGCCTGTGAAACCGTAGGGGGGGGCCCCACGAGGGCACAACTCTTCTTT. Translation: CACETVGGGPTRAQLFF.